The 21 T cell receptor beta chains presented below share a single source sample, sequenced in a study of cytomegalovirus exposure and HLA in healthy donors. PCR amplification relied on 60 Vbeta primers (plus 13 Jbeta primers). Some clones are missing from TCRdb's copy, which holds only in-frame ones; the method was immunoSEQ multiplex PCR. This repertoire includes 35,000 to 45,000 clones. Sequencing was done on a sample of PBMCs. The receptors stem from a man aged 40-49 years in good health and CMV-seropositive.

The chain has TRBV15 and TRBJ1-5; D possibly corresponds to TRBD1 (6 bases). This CDR3 is built from 17 residues. V gave up 0 bases and J gave up 1 base, with 13 bases separating them. CDR1 and CDR2 from the germline V gene are LNHNV and YYDKDF (reference sequence). The CDR3 region has the DNA TGTGCCACCAGCAGAGATCGGGCAGGGGCGAGCAATCAGCCCCAGCATTTT. It is translated as CATSRDRAGASNQPQHF.

CDR3 residues: CASAAGDAYEQYF. In nucleotides, the CDR3 is TGTGCCAGCGCCGCGGGGGACGCCTACGAGCAGTACTTC. The chain couples TRBV5-4 to TRBJ2-7, with TRBD2 matching 7 bases. The CDR3 totals 13 residues. Germline V gene sequence: CDR1 SGHNT, CDR2 YYREEE (reference sequence). V shed 7 bases and J 2 bases; nucleotides not matched to a gene: 6.

The V call is TRBV6-4, the J call TRBJ1-5; TRBD1 matches at 7 bases. Germline V gene lookup returns CDR1 MRHNA and CDR2 SNTAGT. V was pared by 8 bases and J by 1 base, with 2 bases of the junction left unmatched. CDR3 length: 13 amino acids. The CDR3 DNA follows: TGTGCCAGCGCACAGGGGAGCAATCAGCCCCAGCATTTT. It translates to CASAQGSNQPQHF.

The chain employs TRBV5-1 and TRBJ2-5; TRBD2 agrees at 11 bases. V lost 2 bases, J lost 1 base, and 4 bases stayed unmatched. The CDR3 sequence is 16 residues long. In germline, CDR1 is SGHRS, CDR2 YFSETQ. CDR3 amino acids: CASSFGLAGSQETQYF. Here the CDR3 DNA reads TGCGCCAGCAGCTTCGGACTAGCGGGTAGCCAAGAGACCCAGTACTTC.

The V and J genes are TRBV29-1 and TRBJ1-1; D gene ambiguous. From germline, CDR1 is SQVTM and CDR2 ANQGSEA. The CDR3 consists of 15 residues. Trimming pared 6 bases from V and 4 bases from J, leaving 21 bases between. The CDR3 DNA reads as TGCAGCGTCGGCCGAGGCGGGCGACCGGGCACTGAAGCTTTCTTT. Translation gives CSVGRGGRPGTEAFF.

The J gene is TRBJ2-2, the V gene TRBV18; 9 bases align to TRBD1. CDR1 KGHSH and CDR2 LQKENI come from the germline V gene. V lost 6 bases and J lost 7; bases outside the gene matches: 12. The CDR3 is made up of 16 amino acids. The CDR3 reads CASSPSGQGSIGELFF. The CDR3 DNA reads TGTGCCAGCTCGCCTTCCGGACAGGGGTCCATCGGGGAGCTGTTTTTT.

The chain combines TRBV30 with TRBJ1-2; unclear D gene. V gave up 1 base and J gave up 1 base, with 7 bases separating them. This CDR3 comprises 13 residues. The germline V gene encodes CDR1 GTSNPN and CDR2 SVGIG (reference sequence). The CDR3 reads CAWSEQLNYGYTF. The CDR3 nucleotides are TGTGCCTGGAGTGAACAGCTTAACTATGGCTACACCTTC.

The chain joins TRBV21-1 to TRBJ2-5; the table gives TRBD2 as D, unverified against the DNA. TRBV21-1 is a documented pseudogene. There are 15 residues in the CDR3. CDR3 residues: CASSFRTSGSVLQYF. CDR3 nucleotide sequence: TGTGCCAGCAGCTTCCGGACTAGCGGGAGTGTTCTCCAGTACTTC.

The CDR3 DNA follows: TGTGCCAGCAGCCTATTTAACGGGGAGCTGTTTTTT. Translation gives CASSLFNGELFF. The J gene is TRBJ2-2, the V gene TRBV27; D unresolved. The CDR3 covers 12 residues. Germline CDR1 reads MNHEY; CDR2 reads SMNVEV (reference sequence). V shed 6 bases and J shed 7 bases, with 9 bases lying between them.

The chain joins TRBV29-1 to TRBJ1-1; 9 bases are a match to TRBD1. The CDR3 has 13 amino acids. V shed 6 bases and J 8 bases; nucleotides not matched to a gene: 10. The germline V gene encodes CDR1 SQVTM and CDR2 ANQGSEA. DNA for the CDR3: TGCAGCGTGGGACAGGGCCTTGGCGCCGAAGCTTTCTTT. As protein: CSVGQGLGAEAFF.

The V and J genes are TRBV27 and TRBJ2-1, with D perhaps TRBD1 (5 bases). The CDR3 is 17 residues long. Deletions cut 4 bases from V and 4 bases from J, with 20 bases between. Germline V gives CDR1 MNHEY, CDR2 SMNVEV (reference sequence). The CDR3 DNA sequence: TGTGCCAGCAGTTCCCCGGTTCGAGCGAAGGGGTACAATGAGCAGTTCTTC. This translates into CASSSPVRAKGYNEQFF.

This sequence joins TRBV6-5 and TRBJ1-3; 7 nucleotides match TRBD1. The germline gives CDR1 MNHEY, CDR2 SVGAGI. With V trimmed by 4 bases and J by 0 bases, 3 bases remained unmatched. The length of the CDR3 is 15 residues. CDR3 in DNA: TGTGCCAGCAGTTGGACAGGCCTCTCTGGAAACACCATATATTTT. Amino acids: CASSWTGLSGNTIYF.

The chain employs TRBV21-1 and TRBJ2-4; the table's D call, TRBD2, was not checked against the DNA. TRBV21-1 is shown as a pseudogene. The CDR3 runs 15 residues. The CDR3: CASSKVGEAGNIQYF. The CDR3 coding sequence is TGTGCCAGCAGCAAAGTGGGGGAGGCGGGGAACATTCAGTACTTC.

The chain carries TRBV27 and TRBJ1-3, with D perhaps TRBD1 (5 bases). Germline values: CDR1 MNHEY, CDR2 SMNVEV (reference sequence). The V and J ends lost 6 bases and 3 bases respectively, with 12 bases between them. The CDR3 runs to 14 residues. The DNA of the CDR3 is TGTGCCAGCAGACCTTCGGGGGTTGGAAACACCATATATTTT. This sequence encodes CASRPSGVGNTIYF.

The rearrangement joins TRBV7-9 to TRBJ1-1; D is unclear. CDR3 length: 13 residues. Trimming stripped 4 bases from V and 4 bases from J, with 10 bases between. CDR1 and CDR2 (germline): SEHNR, FQNEAQ (reference sequence). The CDR3 reads CASSSVGTTEAFF. CDR3 sequence (DNA): TGTGCCAGCAGCTCAGTGGGCACCACTGAAGCTTTCTTT.

The CDR3 sequence: CASTLGLNTDTQYF. DNA of the CDR3: TGTGCCAGCACGCTGGGACTCAACACAGATACGCAGTATTTT. This chain joins TRBV11-2 and TRBJ2-3, with D perhaps TRBD2 (6 bases). The CDR3 loop spans 14 amino acids. CDR1 and CDR2 (germline): SGHAT, FQNNGV. The V end was cut by 7 bases, the J end by 2 bases, with 13 bases between.

The chain combines TRBV18 with TRBJ2-2, with a tentative D call TRBD1 (6 bases). The V gene lost 0 bases and the J gene lost 5 bases, with 7 bases spanning the gap. Looked up from germline, CDR1 is KGHSH and CDR2 is LQKENI. There are 14 residues in the CDR3. The CDR3 spells CASSPPGQTGELFF. The DNA for the CDR3 is TGTGCCAGCTCACCACCGGGACAAACCGGGGAGCTGTTTTTT.

V usage is TRBV9 and J usage is TRBJ1-1; D is unclear. This CDR3 contains 13 residues. The germline V gene encodes CDR1 SGDLS and CDR2 YYNGEE. V was shortened by 0 bases and J by 4 bases, with 7 bases between the two germline ends. The CDR3 DNA reads as TGTGCCAGCAGCGTAGATTTCGGCACTGAAGCTTTCTTT. The encoded protein is CASSVDFGTEAFF.

This rearrangement joins TRBV7-2 to TRBJ2-1, with 9 bases that match TRBD2. CDR1 is SGHTA and CDR2 is FQGNSA in the germline V gene. The junction had 8 bases not matched to a gene; V was cut back by 0 bases and J by 8 bases. CDR3 size: 16 residues. The CDR3 bases are TGTGCCAGCAGCTTAGCTCCCGCGGGAGGGTCGGATGAGCAGTTCTTC. Amino acid sequence: CASSLAPAGGSDEQFF.

The CDR3 DNA is TGCAGCGTTGTAATTGCTATCAGGGTCTCCTACAATGAGCAGTTCTTC. Translating gives CSVVIAIRVSYNEQFF. The chain has TRBV29-1 and TRBJ2-1, with TRBD1 as a possible D gene (5 bases). V lost 4 bases and J 0 bases, leaving 16 bases between the germline ends. The germline gives CDR1 SQVTM, CDR2 ANQGSEA. The CDR3 runs to 16 residues.

The chain is built from TRBV6-1 and TRBJ1-5; 7 positions match TRBD1. There are 15 residues in the CDR3. With 7 bases clipped from V and 7 bases from J, the junction kept 13 bases outside the gene matches. CDR1 MNHNS and CDR2 SASEGT come from the germline V gene. The CDR3, as DNA: TGTGCCAGCACCCCCGGTGGGCAGGGGGGCCAGCCCCAGCATTTT. Protein product: CASTPGGQGGQPQHF.